Listed below are T cell receptor beta chains from one sample, sequenced in a study of blood T cell repertoires in COVID-19. Here immunoSEQ multiplex PCR was the method, and the copy in TCRdb shows in-frame clones only, minus some. This sample has under 150,000 clones, with under 90% found just once. Material: PBMCs or T cells enriched from blood (not recorded which). The receptors originated from a man over 45 in a cohort exposed to, infected with or recovered from COVID-19 (not recorded which). The CDR3 runs from the conserved cysteine through the conserved F or W. A D gene is named only where the DNA matches it firmly. The listing skips clone size in some rows; elsewhere it reads once, few, many or a size class.

D: TRBD1; V: TRBV30; size: NA; J: TRBJ1-1; CDR3: CAWSGVKRQGARRSTEAFF
D: TRBD1; V: TRBV6-6; size: NA; J: TRBJ2-7; CDR3: CASSYSGQPSF
D: TRBD2; V: TRBV20-1; size: few; J: TRBJ2-2; CDR3: CSASSLAGGPGGELFF
D: TRBD2; V: TRBV19; size: NA; J: TRBJ2-4; CDR3: CASRGGPKNIQYF
D: NA; V: TRBV5-1; size: NA; J: TRBJ1-2; CDR3: CASREQGPNYGYTF
D: NA; V: TRBV5-4; size: NA; J: TRBJ2-1; CDR3: CAIQGTRGNEQFF
D: NA; V: TRBV30; size: NA; J: TRBJ1-3; CDR3: CAWDRGSSGNTIYF
D: TRBD1; V: TRBV24-1; size: few; J: TRBJ2-3; CDR3: CATSDPGQANTDTQYF
D: NA; V: TRBV29-1; size: NA; J: TRBJ1-1; CDR3: CSATGPGRTEAFF
D: TRBD1; V: TRBV7-9; size: NA; J: TRBJ2-5; CDR3: CASSFTRQGRFETQYF
D: TRBD1; V: TRBV13; size: NA; J: TRBJ1-1; CDR3: CASNNRGGLNTEAFF
D: TRBD1; V: TRBV5-1; size: NA; J: TRBJ1-2; CDR3: CASSIGQGKGYTF
D: NA; V: TRBV19; size: NA; J: TRBJ1-2; CDR3: CASTGGGSNYGYTF
D: TRBD2; V: TRBV14; size: once; J: TRBJ2-5; CDR3: CASSGLAGFQETQYF
D: TRBD1; V: TRBV4-2; size: NA; J: TRBJ2-7; CDR3: CASSQGTGAAYEQYF
D: TRBD1; V: TRBV10-3; size: NA; J: TRBJ1-1; CDR3: CAISDEGARAFF
D: TRBD1; V: TRBV6-1; size: NA; J: TRBJ1-1; CDR3: CASSDRTGQNTEAFF
D: TRBD1; V: TRBV18; size: NA; J: TRBJ2-5; CDR3: CASSPGQVQETQYF
D: TRBD1; V: TRBV19; size: few; J: TRBJ1-4; CDR3: CASRRTGAATNEKLFF
D: TRBD1; V: TRBV30; size: NA; J: TRBJ1-1; CDR3: CAWRKQGLEAFF
D: TRBD2; V: TRBV29-1; size: NA; J: TRBJ2-7; CDR3: CSARLAGTHEQYF
D: TRBD1; V: TRBV18; size: NA; J: TRBJ1-1; CDR3: CASRLGQGSLNTEAFF
D: TRBD1; V: TRBV28; size: NA; J: TRBJ1-5; CDR3: CASTPGQGWQPQHF